Listed below are T cell receptor beta chains from one sample, sequenced in a study of human T cells and chemical hapten exposure. TCRdb processed the RACE reads anew with MiXCR; each CDR3 protein has one entry. The sample includes about 34,000 distinct CDR3 sequences, roughly 5.5% of them seen just once. Sequencing was performed on whole blood. The receptors here all came from a human donor in good health. Some clones in this sample may be carry-over from other donors' samples. Both conserved end residues are part of each CDR3. A D gene is named only where the DNA matches it firmly. Clone size is not always given. Where it is, it says once, few, many or a class for expanded clones.

V gene	D gene	J gene	CDR3 length	clone size	CDR3 DNA	CDR3 protein
TRBV7-2	.	TRBJ1-1	14	many	TGTGCCAGCAGCTTAGCGCTTGGGTTGGCTGAAGCTTTCTTT	CASSLALGLAEAFF
TRBV7-6	.	TRBJ1-4	18	many	TGTGCCAGCAGCTTAGTCCTTTGTCGACGGACCGAAAATGAAAAACTGTTTTTT	CASSLVLCRRTENEKLFF
TRBV28	.	TRBJ2-5	14	many	TGTGCCAGCCAATATTTGACTGGGGTCGCGACCCAGTACTTC	CASQYLTGVATQYF
TRBV6-5	.	TRBJ1-6	16	many	TGTGCCAGCAGTTACTCTCACCTAAACAGGGATTCACCCCTCCACTTT	CASSYSHLNRDSPLHF
TRBV28	.	TRBJ2-6	15	many	TGTGCCAGCAGTTTTGGTGGCTCTGGGGCCAACGTCCTGACTTTC	CASSFGGSGANVLTF
TRBV20-1	.	TRBJ2-7	12	few	TGCAGTGCGAGGGATCGTCGCTACGAGCAGTACTTC	CSARDRRYEQYF
TRBV11-2	TRBD1	TRBJ1-6	16	many	TGTGCCAGCAGCGTACTACAGGGGTCCTCTCGCTCACCCCTCCACTTT	CASSVLQGSSRSPLHF
TRBV29-1	.	TRBJ1-2	14	many	TGCAGCGTTGACCCGACAGACGATAACTATGGCTACACCTTC	CSVDPTDDNYGYTF
TRBV6-2/TRBV6-3	TRBD1	TRBJ1-1	14	.	TGTGCCAGCAGAACTTACAGGGGTAACACTGAAGCTTTCTTT	CASRTYRGNTEAFF
TRBV6-2/TRBV6-3	TRBD2	TRBJ2-2	16	many	TGTGCCAGCAGTCCAGGACTAGCGGGAGTTATCGGGGAGCTGTTTTTT	CASSPGLAGVIGELFF
TRBV7-2	TRBD2	TRBJ2-3	16	.	TGTGCCAGCAGTTCCACTAGCGGGAGCTTACTTAATACGCAGTATTTT	CASSSTSGSLLNTQYF
TRBV6-5	.	TRBJ1-1	13	few	TGTGCCAGCAGTCCTGGACAGAGGACTGAAGCTTTCTTT	CASSPGQRTEAFF
TRBV28	.	TRBJ1-1	12	many	TGTGCCAGCAGTGTAGGGAGGACTGAAGCTTTCTTT	CASSVGRTEAFF
TRBV2	.	TRBJ1-1	10	medium-sized	TGTGCCAGCGGCGGAACTGAAGCTTTCTTT	CASGGTEAFF
TRBV14	.	TRBJ1-1	13	.	TGTGCCAGCAGCCACGGTAAATACACTGAAGCTTTCTTT	CASSHGKYTEAFF
TRBV5-1	.	TRBJ1-1	13	many	TGCGCCAGCAGCGTCAGTATGAACACTGAAGCTTTCTTT	CASSVSMNTEAFF
TRBV13	.	TRBJ1-2	12	few	TGTGCCAGCAGCTTAGGAGGGTACGGCTACACCTTC	CASSLGGYGYTF
TRBV18	.	TRBJ1-3	14	many	TGTGCCAGCTCAAGTGCGTCAGCCGGAAACACCATATATTTT	CASSSASAGNTIYF
TRBV18	.	TRBJ2-1	13	few	TGTGCCAGCTCACCGGTCCCAAGCGGGGAGCAGTTCTTC	CASSPVPSGEQFF
TRBV9	.	TRBJ2-3	15	few	TGTGCCAGCAGCGTAGTGGGGTCTAGCACAGATACGCAGTATTTT	CASSVVGSSTDTQYF
TRBV2	.	TRBJ1-1	13	many	TGTGCCAGCACTGAAGCGGTGAACACTGAAGCTTTCTTT	CASTEAVNTEAFF
TRBV6-1	TRBD1	TRBJ1-2	14	many	TGTGCCTTCGCCCAGGACAGGGGGCTGTATGGCTACACCTTC	CAFAQDRGLYGYTF
TRBV10-3	TRBD2	TRBJ2-7	15	.	TGTGCCATCAGCCCGGGACTAGCGGTTGGACACGAGCAGTACTTC	CAISPGLAVGHEQYF
TRBV7-2	.	TRBJ1-5	16	many	TGTGCCAGCAGCTTATTAGGGTCAGCTGGCAATCAGCCCCAGCATTTT	CASSLLGSAGNQPQHF
TRBV2	.	TRBJ2-3	14	many	TGTGCCAGCTGGTCCCCGGGGTTCACAGATACGCAGTATTTT	CASWSPGFTDTQYF
TRBV14	.	TRBJ2-3	13	many	TGTGCCAGCAGCGAGGGGGGCACAGATACGCAGTATTTT	CASSEGGTDTQYF
TRBV11-2	TRBD2	TRBJ2-5	14	many	TGTGCCAGCAGCTTAGGACTAGCCCAAGAGACCCAGTACTTC	CASSLGLAQETQYF
TRBV10-3	.	TRBJ2-7	13	few	TGTGCCATCAGTGGAATGACAGAATACGAGCAGTACTTC	CAISGMTEYEQYF
TRBV29-1	.	TRBJ1-2	15	.	TGCAGCGTTGATCCATACAAACGGGGTTACTATGGCTACACCTTC	CSVDPYKRGYYGYTF
TRBV13	TRBD2	TRBJ2-7	15	many	TGTGCCAGCAGCTCCACGACTAGCGGGCGGTACGAGCAGTACTTC	CASSSTTSGRYEQYF
TRBV6-1	.	TRBJ1-1	12	.	TGTGCCAGCATGAGGGAGGGGACTGAAGCTTTCTTT	CASMREGTEAFF
TRBV30	.	TRBJ2-2	15	many	TGTGCCTGGAGTGGCGAAGGCCTGAACACCGGGGAGCTGTTTTTT	CAWSGEGLNTGELFF
TRBV6-6	TRBD2	TRBJ2-3	16	medium-sized	TGTGCCAGCAGTAAGCTAGCGGGGGAACCTCCGGATACGCAGTATTTT	CASSKLAGEPPDTQYF
TRBV29-1	TRBD2	TRBJ2-1	15	few	TGCAGCGTTGTTTTAAGGACTAGGGATGGGAATGAGCAGTTCTTC	CSVVLRTRDGNEQFF
TRBV20-1	TRBD2	TRBJ2-7	18	many	TGCAGTGCTAGACCCATCGGACTAGCGGGGGACTACTCCTACGAGCAGTACTTC	CSARPIGLAGDYSYEQYF
TRBV12-3/TRBV12-4	TRBD1	TRBJ1-1	16	many	TGTGCCAGCAGACGGGACAGGGGGCGTATGTTCGCTGAAGCTTTCTTT	CASRRDRGRMFAEAFF
TRBV28	.	TRBJ1-1	14	many	TGTGCCAGCAGCGGATCCGGGAGACCACCCGAAGCTTTCTTT	CASSGSGRPPEAFF
TRBV18	TRBD1	TRBJ1-5	15	many	TGTGCCAGCTCACCTGGGACAGGGGGCAACCAGCCCCAGCATTTT	CASSPGTGGNQPQHF
TRBV7-2	TRBD1	TRBJ1-2	14	many	TGTGCCAGCAGGTTAAAACAGGGGGACCATGGCTACACCTTC	CASRLKQGDHGYTF
TRBV29-1	.	TRBJ1-1	13	many	TGCAGCGTTGTATCCCCTCAGAACACTGAAGCTTTCTTT	CSVVSPQNTEAFF
TRBV7-9	.	TRBJ1-1	13	.	TGTGCCAGCAGCTATAGGTGGAACACTGAAGCTTTCTTT	CASSYRWNTEAFF
TRBV28	.	TRBJ2-7	12	.	TGTGCCAGCAGCCGAAGACAAGCCGAGCAGTACTTC	CASSRRQAEQYF
TRBV4-1	TRBD1	TRBJ1-5	17	many	TGCGCCAGCAGCCAACCCTACGCAGGGGGCGCGTATCAGCCCCAGCATTTT	CASSQPYAGGAYQPQHF
TRBV30	.	TRBJ2-3	13	many	TGTGCCTGGTCAGGGATGTCGCGAGATACGCAGTATTTT	CAWSGMSRDTQYF
TRBV3-1	TRBD2	TRBJ2-3	16	.	TGTGCCAGCAGCCAAGGGACTAGCGGGGGTTCAGATACGCAGTATTTT	CASSQGTSGGSDTQYF
TRBV3-1	TRBD1	TRBJ1-1	14	many	TGTGCCAGCAGCCGGCAGAGAGGGGGCATGTATGCTTTCTTT	CASSRQRGGMYAFF
TRBV3-1	.	TRBJ1-1	14	many	TGTGCCAGCAGCCAAGAAGGGGTGGGCACTGAAGCTTTCTTT	CASSQEGVGTEAFF
TRBV2	TRBD2	TRBJ2-1	15	many	TGTGCCAGCACGTACCGTAGCGGGGTCTACAATGAGCAGTTCTTC	CASTYRSGVYNEQFF
TRBV28	TRBD2	TRBJ2-7	16	many	TGTGCCAGCAGTAATACAGTTAGCGGGAGTCCCTACGAGCAGTACTTC	CASSNTVSGSPYEQYF
TRBV20-1	.	TRBJ2-3	13	.	TGCAGTGCTAGTCACGGGGTTACAGATACGCAGTATTTT	CSASHGVTDTQYF
TRBV24-1	TRBD1	TRBJ2-3	17	.	TGTGCCACCAGTGATTCGCTCCGGGACAGGGGTCCAGATACGCAGTATTTT	CATSDSLRDRGPDTQYF
TRBV5-6	.	TRBJ2-4	14	many	TGTGCCAGCACCCTCCTACTAGCCAAAAACATTCAGTACTTC	CASTLLLAKNIQYF
TRBV20-1	.	TRBJ1-1	11	.	TGCAGTGCTAGAGGGAACCTTGAAGCTTTCTTT	CSARGNLEAFF
TRBV20-1	.	TRBJ2-7	12	many	TGCAGTGCTAGATATGGTTTTGAGGAGCAGTACTTC	CSARYGFEEQYF
TRBV20-1	.	TRBJ2-2	15	many	TGCAGTGCTAGGGTGACAAAGACGAACACCGGGGAGCTGTTTTTT	CSARVTKTNTGELFF
TRBV6-5	.	TRBJ1-5	15	few	TGTGCCAGCAGTTCCGGGAGTGGGGATAATCAGCCCCAGCATTTT	CASSSGSGDNQPQHF